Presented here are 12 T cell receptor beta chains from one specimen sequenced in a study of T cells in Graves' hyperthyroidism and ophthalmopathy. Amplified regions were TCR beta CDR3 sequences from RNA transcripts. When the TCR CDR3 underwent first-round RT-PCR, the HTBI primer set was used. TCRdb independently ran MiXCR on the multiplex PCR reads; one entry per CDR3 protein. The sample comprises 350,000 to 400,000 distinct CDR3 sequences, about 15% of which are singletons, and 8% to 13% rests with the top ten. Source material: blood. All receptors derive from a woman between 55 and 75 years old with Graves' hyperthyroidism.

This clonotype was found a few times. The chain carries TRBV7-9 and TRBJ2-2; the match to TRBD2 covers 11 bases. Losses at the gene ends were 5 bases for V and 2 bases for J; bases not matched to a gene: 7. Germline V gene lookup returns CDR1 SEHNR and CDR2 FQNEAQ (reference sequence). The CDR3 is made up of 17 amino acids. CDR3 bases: TGTGCCAGCAGCCCTAGTGGGACTAGCGGTAACACCGGGGAGCTGTTTTTT. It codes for CASSPSGTSGNTGELFF.

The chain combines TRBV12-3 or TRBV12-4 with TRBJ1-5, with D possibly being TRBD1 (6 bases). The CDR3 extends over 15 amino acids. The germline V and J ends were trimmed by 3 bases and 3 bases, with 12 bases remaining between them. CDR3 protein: CASSLGDTFNQPQHF. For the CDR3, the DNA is TGTGCCAGCAGTTTGGGGGACACATTCAATCAGCCCCAGCATTTT.

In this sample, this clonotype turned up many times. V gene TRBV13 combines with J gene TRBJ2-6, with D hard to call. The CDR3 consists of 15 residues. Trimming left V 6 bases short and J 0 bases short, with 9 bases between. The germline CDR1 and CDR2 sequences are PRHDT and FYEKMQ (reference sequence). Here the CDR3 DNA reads TGTGCCAGCAGATCCCATAGCTCTGGGGCCAACGTCCTGACTTTC. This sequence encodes CASRSHSSGANVLTF.

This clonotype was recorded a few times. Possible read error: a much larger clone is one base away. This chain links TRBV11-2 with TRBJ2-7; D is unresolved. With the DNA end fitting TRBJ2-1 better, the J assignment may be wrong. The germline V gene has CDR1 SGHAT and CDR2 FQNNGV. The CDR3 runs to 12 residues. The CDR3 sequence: CASSLRAYEQFF. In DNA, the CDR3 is TGTGCCAGCAGCTTAAGGGCTTACGAGCAGTTCTTC.

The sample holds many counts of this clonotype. The CDR3 loop is CASSLEGRGRDAGLIYGYTF. CDR3 coding DNA: TGTGCCAGCAGTTTAGAGGGGCGGGGACGGGACGCCGGGTTAATCTATGGCTACACCTTC. This chain uses TRBV27 with TRBJ1-2; D is possibly TRBD1 (5 bases). This CDR3 region has 20 residues. Germline V gene data show CDR1 as MNHEY and CDR2 as SMNVEV (reference sequence). V lost 2 bases and J 4 bases, leaving 29 bases between the germline ends.

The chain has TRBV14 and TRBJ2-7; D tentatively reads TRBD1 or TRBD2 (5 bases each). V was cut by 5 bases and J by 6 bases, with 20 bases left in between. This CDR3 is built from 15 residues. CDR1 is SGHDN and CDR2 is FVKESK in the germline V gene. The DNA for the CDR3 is TGTGCCAGCAGCAGCGCCGGGACCGTGCGATCCGAGCAGTACTTC. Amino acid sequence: CASSSAGTVRSEQYF.

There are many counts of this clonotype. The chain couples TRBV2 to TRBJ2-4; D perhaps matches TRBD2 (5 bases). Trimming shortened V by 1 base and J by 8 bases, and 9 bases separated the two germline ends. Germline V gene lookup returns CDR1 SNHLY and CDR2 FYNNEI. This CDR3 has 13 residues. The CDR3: CASSEGRRDIQYF. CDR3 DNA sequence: TGTGCCAGCAGTGAAGGACGGCGGGACATTCAGTACTTC.

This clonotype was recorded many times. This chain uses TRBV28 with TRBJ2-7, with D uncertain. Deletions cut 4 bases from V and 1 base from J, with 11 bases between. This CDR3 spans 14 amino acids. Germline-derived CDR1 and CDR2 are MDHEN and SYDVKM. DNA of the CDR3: TGTGCCAGCAGTTCGACCTGGATTTCCTACGAGCAGTACTTC. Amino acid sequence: CASSSTWISYEQYF.

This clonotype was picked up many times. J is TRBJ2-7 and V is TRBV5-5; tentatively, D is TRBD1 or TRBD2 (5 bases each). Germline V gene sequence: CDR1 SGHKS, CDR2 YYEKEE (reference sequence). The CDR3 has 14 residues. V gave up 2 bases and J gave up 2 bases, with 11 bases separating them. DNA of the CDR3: TGTGCCAGCAGCTTCGGGACGGCCGCCTACGAGCAGTACTTC. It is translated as CASSFGTAAYEQYF.

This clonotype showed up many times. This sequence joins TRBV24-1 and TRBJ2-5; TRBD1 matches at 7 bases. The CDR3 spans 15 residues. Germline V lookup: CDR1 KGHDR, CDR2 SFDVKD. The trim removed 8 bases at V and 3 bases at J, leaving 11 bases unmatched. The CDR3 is CATTRPPGQKETQYF. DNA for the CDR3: TGTGCCACCACCCGCCCCCCGGGACAGAAAGAGACCCAGTACTTC.

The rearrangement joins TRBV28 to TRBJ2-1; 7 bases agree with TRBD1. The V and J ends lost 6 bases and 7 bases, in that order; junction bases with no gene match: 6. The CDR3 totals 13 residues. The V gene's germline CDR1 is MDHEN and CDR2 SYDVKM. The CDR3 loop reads CASRPGTANEQFF. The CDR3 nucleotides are TGTGCCAGCAGGCCCGGGACAGCAAATGAGCAGTTCTTC.

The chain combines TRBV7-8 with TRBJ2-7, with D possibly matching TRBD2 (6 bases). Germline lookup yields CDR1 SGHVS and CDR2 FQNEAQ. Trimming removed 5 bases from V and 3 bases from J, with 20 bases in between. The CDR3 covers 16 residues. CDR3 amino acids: CASSPLEGGKYYEQYF. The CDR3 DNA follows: TGTGCCAGCAGCCCTCTGGAGGGCGGGAAATACTACGAGCAGTACTTC.